Presented here are 19 T cell receptor beta chains from one specimen sequenced in a study of T cells in Graves' hyperthyroidism and ophthalmopathy. From RNA transcripts, TCR beta CDR3 regions were amplified. When the TCR CDR3 underwent first-round RT-PCR, the HTBI primer set was used. TCRdb re-analysed the multiplex PCR reads in MiXCR, keeping a single row per CDR3 protein. The data hold 500,000 to 600,000 distinct CDR3 sequences, with around 46% observed a single time. The material sequenced was peripheral blood or thyroid tissue (not recorded which). The receptors come from an adult woman with Graves' disease, either hyperthyroidism or ophthalmopathy (not recorded which).

This clonotype has at least ten counts. This sequence joins TRBV14 and TRBJ1-2; D remains unclear. The V gene's germline CDR1 is SGHDN and CDR2 FVKESK. The CDR3 is made up of 14 amino acids. V lost 4 bases and J 4 bases, leaving 13 bases between the germline ends. As DNA, the CDR3 is TGTGCCAGCAGCCCTACGGCCGTTGGCTATGGCTACACCTTC. Translating gives CASSPTAVGYGYTF.

The rearrangement links TRBV10-3 to TRBJ2-5; D gene uncertain. Germline V gene lookup returns CDR1 ENHRY and CDR2 SYGVKD. V lost 10 bases, J lost 2 bases, and 8 bases lay in between. The CDR3 has 11 amino acids. The DNA for the CDR3 is TGTGCCACCGCCTTTCAAGAGACCCAGTACTTC. Amino acid sequence: CATAFQETQYF.

The table lists this clonotype with many counts. V and J are TRBV12-3 or TRBV12-4 and TRBJ1-1, with D unclear. The CDR3 has 11 residues. Trimming shortened V by 5 bases and J by 7 bases, and 8 bases separated the two germline ends. DNA of the CDR3: TGTGCCAGCAGTGGGAGCTTTGAAGCTTTCTTT. This translates into CASSGSFEAFF.

The rearrangement uses TRBV24-1 and TRBJ1-5; no firm D call. V was cut by 3 bases and J by 2 bases, with 7 bases left in between. This CDR3 has 14 residues. Per germline, CDR1 KGHDR and CDR2 SFDVKD. The CDR3 reads CATSDRPGNQPQHF. DNA of the CDR3: TGTGCCACCAGTGATCGACCTGGCAATCAGCCCCAGCATTTT.

V gene TRBV28 combines with J gene TRBJ1-4, with no clear D. V lost 5 bases, J lost 5 bases, and 15 bases lay in between. This CDR3 is built from 15 residues. CDR1 and CDR2 (germline): MDHEN, SYDVKM. Written as DNA, the CDR3 is TGTGCCAGCAGTCCCGTCCGGGAGACAAATGAAAAACTGTTTTTT. Its protein product is CASSPVRETNEKLFF.

V is TRBV16 and J is TRBJ2-1, with D tentatively TRBD1 or TRBD2 (5 bases each). V lost 4 bases and J 12 bases, leaving 13 bases between the germline ends. The germline gives CDR1 KGHSY, CDR2 FQNENV. The CDR3 runs 12 residues. CDR3 sequence reads: CASSRTRDRQFF. CDR3 bases: TGTGCCAGCAGCCGGACTCGGGACCGGCAGTTCTTC.

This clonotype has at least ten counts. The CDR3 is CASSAFGDTEAFF. The CDR3 DNA reads as TGTGCCAGCAGCGCATTCGGGGACACTGAAGCTTTCTTT. The chain carries TRBV7-3 and TRBJ1-1; unclear D gene. V gave up 5 bases and J gave up 3 bases, with 10 bases separating them. Germline V gene lookup returns CDR1 SGHTA and CDR2 FQGTGA. The length of the CDR3 is 13 residues.

For the CDR3, the DNA is TGTGCCAGCAGTGAAGACAGGGGACAGAACGAAGCTTTCTTT. This translates into CASSEDRGQNEAFF. This chain uses TRBV6-1 with TRBJ1-1, with TRBD1 identical over 7 bases. The CDR3 totals 14 residues. Per the germline V gene, CDR1 is MNHNS and CDR2 is SASEGT. The trim removed 1 base at V and 8 bases at J, leaving 7 bases unmatched.

This clonotype has just one count. This sequence joins TRBV9 and TRBJ2-2; possibly TRBD1 for D (6 bases). Trimming stripped 3 bases from V and 5 bases from J, with 11 bases between. Germline V CDR1 and CDR2: SGDLS, YYNGEE. This CDR3 is built from 14 residues. The CDR3 bases are TGTGCCAGCAGCGGCTACAGGGCGACCGGGGAGCTGTTTTTT. This gives the protein CASSGYRATGELFF.

On this clonotype: One end of the junction varies from germline; a read error may be responsible. The chain links TRBV12-3 or TRBV12-4 to TRBJ1-2, with 7 bases aligning to TRBD1. The CDR3 has 13 residues. In nucleotides, the CDR3 is TGTGCCTGCAGCCGGGGACAGAGCTATGGCTACACCTTC. It encodes CACSRGQSYGYTF.

Only a few counts were recorded for this clonotype. This sequence joins TRBV7-6 and TRBJ2-5, with D hard to call. This CDR3 comprises 13 residues. Germline V lookup: CDR1 SGHVS, CDR2 FNYEAQ. V was cut by 0 bases and J by 9 bases, with 11 bases left in between. The CDR3: CASSLALDQPQYF. The CDR3 nucleotides are TGTGCCAGCAGCTTAGCCCTCGATCAGCCCCAGTACTTC.

The chain links TRBV20-1 to TRBJ1-5; D is ambiguous. With 5 bases removed from V and 2 bases from J, the gap between germline ends came to 7 bases. Per germline, CDR1 DFQATT and CDR2 SNEGSKA (reference sequence). The CDR3 contains 12 residues. The CDR3 DNA is TGCAGTGCTCGTAGGGGCAATCAGCCCCAGCATTTT. It yields the protein CSARRGNQPQHF.

The J gene is TRBJ2-7, the V gene TRBV6-5; 7 bases map to TRBD1. The ends lost 5 bases at V and 1 base at J; junction bases unmatched: 8. The CDR3 extends over 15 amino acids. Germline values: CDR1 MNHEY, CDR2 SVGAGI. The CDR3, as DNA: TGTGCCAGCAGTGGAGATGACAGGGTTTCCTACGAGCAGTACTTC. This sequence encodes CASSGDDRVSYEQYF.

The V call is TRBV29-1, the J call TRBJ1-2; a possible D gene is TRBD1 (6 bases). V lost 1 base to trimming and J lost 4 bases, with 16 bases between them. Germline V gives CDR1 SQVTM, CDR2 ANQGSEA. The length of the CDR3 is 15 residues. The CDR3 here is CSVEVGLTGIYGYTF. CDR3 in DNA: TGCAGCGTTGAAGTGGGGTTGACAGGAATCTATGGCTACACCTTC.

The gene calls are TRBV29-1 and TRBJ2-3, with D uncertain. The CDR3 has 12 residues. With 3 bases removed from V and 2 bases from J, the gap between germline ends came to 6 bases. Germline values: CDR1 SQVTM, CDR2 ANQGSEA. CDR3 region: CSVDENTDTQYF. CDR3 sequence (DNA): TGCAGCGTTGACGAAAACACAGATACGCAGTATTTT.

This clonotype came up many times. This chain connects TRBV25-1 to TRBJ1-2; D unresolved. Per germline, CDR1 MGHDK and CDR2 SYGVNS. The ends were cut back, 1 base at V and 4 bases at J, with 10 bases in the middle. The CDR3 runs 14 residues. CDR3 DNA: TGTGCCAGCAGTGAATGGTGGAGACGCTATGGCTACACCTTC. Translation gives CASSEWWRRYGYTF.

This clonotype was seen many times. V usage is TRBV5-6 and J usage is TRBJ2-7, with D perhaps TRBD1 (5 bases). V gave up 1 base and J gave up 2 bases, with 7 bases separating them. The V gene's germline CDR1 is SGHDT and CDR2 YYEEEE. CDR3 size: 13 residues. For the CDR3, the DNA is TGTGCCAGCAGCTTGTGGACACCCTACGAGCAGTACTTC. It is translated as CASSLWTPYEQYF.

In this sample, this clonotype turned up many times. V and J are TRBV10-2 and TRBJ2-7; D possibly matches TRBD1 or TRBD2 (5 bases each). The CDR3 contains 16 residues. V was pared by 3 bases and J by 3 bases, with 18 bases between. Germline V gene data show CDR1 as WSHSY and CDR2 as SAAADI. This CDR3 is CASSDVGREGNYEQYF. As DNA, the CDR3 is TGCGCCAGCAGTGACGTGGGACGCGAGGGAAACTACGAGCAGTACTTC.

The chain is built from TRBV20-1 and TRBJ1-1, with a possible D match to TRBD1 (5 bases). In germline, CDR1 is DFQATT, CDR2 SNEGSKA (reference sequence). Trimming left V 3 bases short and J 3 bases short, with 20 bases between. The CDR3 length is 16 residues. CDR3 amino acids: CSARGDIEWGYTEAFF. The CDR3 DNA follows: TGCAGTGCTAGGGGAGATATTGAGTGGGGCTACACTGAAGCTTTCTTT.